The 16 T cell receptor beta chains below come from one sample, sequenced in a study of cytomegalovirus exposure and HLA in healthy donors. PCR was performed using 60 Vbeta and 13 Jbeta primers. Measured with immunoSEQ multiplex PCR; TCRdb has only the in-frame clones, and not every one. This table holds some 150,000 clones. The specimen sequenced was PBMCs. Receptors originate from a woman under 30 in good health and CMV-seronegative.

With regard to this clone: Distinct nucleotide sequences in the sample also encode this CDR3. The rearrangement links TRBV20-1 to TRBJ2-7; D gene uncertain. CDR1 and CDR2 (germline): DFQATT, SNEGSKA (reference sequence). V shed 4 bases and J shed 4 bases, with 8 bases lying between them. This CDR3 spans 11 amino acids. CDR3 protein: CSANLGYEQYF. The DNA for the CDR3 is TGCAGTGCTAATCTCGGGTACGAGCAGTACTTC.

V usage is TRBV25-1 and J usage is TRBJ2-1, with 14 bases matching TRBD2. The CDR3 covers 16 residues. V was pared by 5 bases and J by 10 bases, with 10 bases of the junction left unmatched. Per the germline V gene, CDR1 is MGHDK and CDR2 is SYGVNS. CDR3 amino acids: CASSLWGLAGAQEQFF. The CDR3 DNA reads as TGTGCCAGCAGTCTCTGGGGACTAGCGGGAGCACAAGAGCAGTTCTTC. The full variable domain, rest sourced from reference TRBV25-1 and TRBJ2-1, is EADIYQTPRYLVIGTGKKITLECSQTMGHDKMYWYQQDPGMELHLIHYSYGVNSTEKGDLSSESTVSRIRTEHFPLTLESARPSHTSQYLCASSLWGLAGAQEQFFGPGTRLTVL.

This chain connects TRBV10-3 to TRBJ2-5; D is perhaps TRBD1 (6 bases). Germline loops: CDR1 ENHRY, CDR2 SYGVKD. The germline V and J ends were trimmed by 2 bases and 0 bases, with 13 bases remaining between them. The CDR3 consists of 16 residues. CDR3 nucleotide sequence: TGTGCCATCAGTGAGACAAAACGACAGGACCAAGAGACCCAGTACTTC. This gives the protein CAISETKRQDQETQYF.

The rearrangement joins TRBV7-2 to TRBJ1-2; D is uncertain. Germline loops: CDR1 SGHTA, CDR2 FQGNSA. The CDR3 extends over 13 amino acids. Trimming took 5 bases from V and 2 from J, leaving 9 bases between them. CDR3 nucleotide sequence: TGTGCCAGCAGCCCCCCAGGAAACTATGGCTACACCTTC. This encodes CASSPPGNYGYTF.

The chain links TRBV6-4 to TRBJ1-1, with D possibly being TRBD1 (5 bases). Trimming pared 4 bases from V and 7 bases from J, leaving 19 bases between. The CDR3 has 15 amino acids. Germline lookup yields CDR1 MRHNA and CDR2 SNTAGT. CDR3 bases: TGTGCCAGCAGTGCCGCACCGACAGTCCCAAGTGAAGCTTTCTTT. It is translated as CASSAAPTVPSEAFF.

This sequence joins TRBV18 and TRBJ2-7; tentatively, D is TRBD1 (6 bases). CDR1 is KGHSH, CDR2 LQKENI, per germline. The length of the CDR3 is 15 residues. The ends were cut back, 3 bases at V and 4 bases at J, with 16 bases in the middle. DNA of the CDR3: TGTGCCAGCTCACCGCGGCCAGGGGCAGGATACGAGCAGTACGTC. Protein product: CASSPRPGAGYEQYV.

To note about this clone: Mismatch with germline at one junction end may stem from a read error. V gene TRBV7-9 combines with J gene TRBJ2-5, with 11 bases fitting TRBD2. The CDR3 contains 14 residues. Germline V CDR1 and CDR2: SEHNR, FQNEAQ (reference sequence). This CDR3 is CACSLGLAGETQYF. Here the CDR3 DNA reads TGTGCCTGCAGCCTCGGACTAGCGGGAGAGACCCAGTACTTC.

The chain recombines TRBV5-6 with TRBJ2-1, with 9 bases that match TRBD2. This CDR3 is 16 amino acids long. The junction had 8 bases not matched to a gene; V was cut back by 4 bases and J by 3 bases. Germline CDR1 SGHDT, CDR2 YYEEEE. CDR3 nucleotide sequence: TGTGCCAGCAGCCATAGCGGGAGCGGGTACTACAATGAGCAGTTCTTC. This encodes CASSHSGSGYYNEQFF.

V usage is TRBV9 and J usage is TRBJ1-1, with D possibly matching TRBD1 (5 bases). Germline V gene data show CDR1 as SGDLS and CDR2 as YYNGEE. The V end was cut by 1 base, the J end by 3 bases, with 10 bases between. The CDR3 is 14 amino acids. CDR3 nucleotides: TGTGCCAGCAGCGTAAGACAGCTGGACACTGAAGCTTTCTTT. Translating it yields CASSVRQLDTEAFF.

The chain joins TRBV5-1 to TRBJ1-5; TRBD1 might be the D (6 bases). Looked up from germline, CDR1 is SGHRS and CDR2 is YFSETQ. The CDR3 loop spans 15 amino acids. Trimming removed 4 bases from V and 5 bases from J, with 16 bases in between. The CDR3 region has the DNA TGCGCCAGCAGCCCGGTAGGGGACAAGTATCAGCCCCAGCATTTT. This translates into CASSPVGDKYQPQHF. Complete variable domain (other parts from reference TRBV5-1 and TRBJ1-5): KAGVTQTPRYLIKTRGQQVTLSCSPISGHRSVSWYQQTPGQGLQFLFEYFSETQRNKGNFPGRFSGRQFSNSRSEMNVSTLELGDSALYLCASSPVGDKYQPQHFGDGTRLSIL.

The rearrangement links TRBV13 to TRBJ2-5, with TRBD1 identical over 7 bases. This CDR3 spans 15 amino acids. Losses at the gene ends were 3 bases for V and 2 bases for J; bases not matched to a gene: 6. CDR1 and CDR2 from the germline V gene are PRHDT and FYEKMQ (reference sequence). DNA for the CDR3: TGTGCCAGCAGCTTCGGACAGGTCGGACAAGAGACCCAGTACTTC. Its protein product is CASSFGQVGQETQYF. Combining the CDR3 with reference TRBV13 and TRBJ2-5 gives the whole variable domain AAGVIQSPRHLIKEKRETATLKCYPIPRHDTVYWYQQGPGQDPQFLISFYEKMQSDKGSIPDRFSAQQFSDYHSELNMSSLELGDSALYFCASSFGQVGQETQYFGPGTRLLVL.

The chain recombines TRBV7-3 with TRBJ2-2; the match to TRBD2 covers 13 bases. CDR1 and CDR2 (germline): SGHTA, FQGTGA. CDR3 length equals 18 residues. V dropped 5 bases and J dropped 4; count of bases not matched to a gene: 10. The CDR3 region is CASSHEGLAGVRTGELFF. DNA of the CDR3: TGTGCCAGCAGCCACGAAGGACTAGCGGGAGTTCGCACCGGGGAGCTGTTTTTT.

This chain joins TRBV27 and TRBJ2-2; the match to TRBD1 covers 8 bases. Germline V gene data show CDR1 as MNHEY and CDR2 as SMNVEV (reference sequence). The CDR3 totals 13 residues. J was trimmed by 8 bases and V by 5 bases; bases with no gene match: 4. CDR3 coding DNA: TGTGCCAGCAGTATAGGGACAGGAGGGGAGCTGTTTTTT. The encoded protein is CASSIGTGGELFF.

The J gene is TRBJ1-1, the V gene TRBV7-2; D gene ambiguous. CDR3 length: 13 residues. Germline V gene sequence: CDR1 SGHTA, CDR2 FQGNSA. V was pared by 1 base and J by 8 bases, with 11 bases between. CDR3 in amino acids: CASSLVVEREAFF. The DNA for the CDR3 is TGTGCCAGCAGCTTAGTCGTAGAACGGGAAGCTTTCTTT.

The chain carries TRBV19 and TRBJ1-5, with 7 positions matching TRBD1. From germline, CDR1 is LNHDA and CDR2 SQIVND (reference sequence). V was clipped by 4 bases and J by 1 base; unmatched bases: 4. The CDR3 extends over 15 amino acids. In nucleotides, the CDR3 is TGTGCCAGTAGTAGGGGGACAGTGAGCAATCAGCCCCAGCATTTT. Amino acid sequence: CASSRGTVSNQPQHF. The entire variable domain, with the rest obtained from reference TRBV19 and TRBJ1-5, is as follows: DGGITQSPKYLFRKEGQNVTLSCEQNLNHDAMYWYRQDPGQGLRLIYYSQIVNDFQKGDIAEGYSVSREKKESFPLTVTSAQKNPTAFYLCASSRGTVSNQPQHFGDGTRLSIL.

The chain uses TRBV7-6 and TRBJ2-3; 10 bases map to TRBD2. Germline V lookup: CDR1 SGHVS, CDR2 FNYEAQ. The trim removed 5 bases at V and 7 bases at J, leaving 12 bases unmatched. The CDR3 runs to 16 residues. CDR3 region: CASSTSGSGRRNTQYF. In DNA form, the CDR3 reads TGTGCCAGCAGCACCTCGGGTAGCGGGAGGCGGAATACGCAGTATTTT.